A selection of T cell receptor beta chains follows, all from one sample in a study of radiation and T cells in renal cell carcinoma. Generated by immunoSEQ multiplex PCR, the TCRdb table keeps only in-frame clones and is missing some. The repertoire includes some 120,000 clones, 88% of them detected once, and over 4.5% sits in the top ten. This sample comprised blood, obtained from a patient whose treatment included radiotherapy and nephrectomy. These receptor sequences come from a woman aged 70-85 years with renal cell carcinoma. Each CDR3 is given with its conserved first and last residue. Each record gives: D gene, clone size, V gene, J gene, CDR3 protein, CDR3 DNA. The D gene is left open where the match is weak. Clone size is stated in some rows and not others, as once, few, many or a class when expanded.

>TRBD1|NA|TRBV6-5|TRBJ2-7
CASSQGQGQYF
TGTGCCAGCAGCCAAGGACAGGGACAGTACTTC
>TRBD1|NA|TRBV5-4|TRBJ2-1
CASSLAGGAYNEQLF
TGTGCCAGCAGCTTGGCAGGGGGCGCTTACAATGAGCAGCTCTTC
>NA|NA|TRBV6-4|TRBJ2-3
CASAPESTDTQYF
TGTGCCAGCGCCCCCGAGAGCACAGATACGCAGTATTTT
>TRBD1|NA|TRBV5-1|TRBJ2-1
CASSLDRSYNEQFF
TGCGCCAGCAGCCTGGACAGGTCTTACAATGAGCAGTTCTTC
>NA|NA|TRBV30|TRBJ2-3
CAWSDRARRDTQYF
TGTGCCTGGAGTGATCGGGCAAGGAGAGATACGCAGTATTTT
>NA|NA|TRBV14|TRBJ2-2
CASSQDLAGELFF
TGTGCCAGCAGCCAAGACTTGGCCGGGGAGCTGTTTTTT
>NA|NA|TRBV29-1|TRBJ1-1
CSVEVGGDTEAFF
TGCAGCGTTGAGGTTGGCGGGGACACTGAAGCTTTCTTT
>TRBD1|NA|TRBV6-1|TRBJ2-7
CAGQGAGEQYF
TGTGCGGGACAGGGGGCAGGAGAGCAGTACTTC
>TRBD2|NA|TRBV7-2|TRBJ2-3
CASSLNWRGTRTDTQYF
TGTGCCAGCAGCTTAAACTGGCGGGGGACCCGCACAGATACGCAGTATTTT
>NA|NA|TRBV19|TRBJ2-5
CASSGSEGMIKRPQYF
TGTGCCAGTAGTGGTTCAGAGGGAATGATAAAGAGACCCCAGTACTTC
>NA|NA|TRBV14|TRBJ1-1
CASSQIGGNTEAFF
TGTGCCAGCAGCCAAATCGGGGGGAACACTGAAGCTTTCTTT
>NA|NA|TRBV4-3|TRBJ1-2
CASSQVVTVRNYGYTF
TGCGCCAGCAGCCAGGTTGTGACAGTTCGTAACTATGGCTACACCTTC
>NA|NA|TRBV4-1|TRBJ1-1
CASSLPGPLNSEAFF
TGCGCCAGCAGCCTTCCAGGACCCCTTAACTCTGAAGCTTTCTTT
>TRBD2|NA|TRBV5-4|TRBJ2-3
CASSFRTSGQGTDTQYF
TGTGCCAGCAGCTTCCGGACTAGCGGCCAGGGCACAGATACGCAGTATTTT
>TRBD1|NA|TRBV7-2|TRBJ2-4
CASSTGGAGKNIQYF
TGTGCCAGCAGCACAGGGGGCGCGGGCAAAAACATTCAGTACTTC
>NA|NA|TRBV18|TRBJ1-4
CASSPPGRENEKLFF
TGTGCCAGCTCACCACCGGGACGAGAAAATGAAAAACTGTTTTTT
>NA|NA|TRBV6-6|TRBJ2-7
CASRILGGGNEQYF
TGTGCCAGCAGAATCCTCGGAGGGGGCAACGAGCAGTACTTC
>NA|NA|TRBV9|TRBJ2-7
CASSGEEGGIGDEQYF
TGTGCCAGCAGCGGTGAGGAAGGGGGTATTGGGGACGAGCAGTACTTC
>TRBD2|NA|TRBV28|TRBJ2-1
CASSSPAGTEQFF
TGTGCCAGCAGTTCTCCAGCGGGGACCGAGCAGTTCTTC
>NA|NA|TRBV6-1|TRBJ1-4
CASSEAGVLNEKLFF
TGTGCCAGCAGTGAAGCCGGGGTCCTGAATGAAAAACTGTTTTTT
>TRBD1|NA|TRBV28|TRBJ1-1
CASSLSRQGASEAFF
TGTGCCAGCAGTTTAAGTAGACAGGGGGCGTCTGAAGCTTTCTTT
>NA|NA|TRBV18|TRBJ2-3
CASSPIGLSSTDTQYF
TGTGCCAGCTCACCAATTGGACTATCTAGCACAGATACGCAGTATTTT
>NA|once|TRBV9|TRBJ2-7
CASSVDPRAYEQYF
TGTGCCAGCAGCGTAGATCCCAGGGCCTACGAGCAGTACTTC
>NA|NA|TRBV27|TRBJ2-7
CASSPWGGYEQYF
TGTGCCAGCAGCCCCTGGGGAGGCTACGAGCAGTACTTC
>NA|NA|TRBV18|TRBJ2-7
CASSSGGVDEQYF
TGTGCCAGCTCATCCGGGGGAGTCGACGAGCAGTACTTC
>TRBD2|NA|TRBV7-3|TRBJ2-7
CASSLSGGAAWYEQYF
TGTGCCAGCAGCTTAAGCGGGGGGGCCGCGTGGTACGAGCAGTACTTC
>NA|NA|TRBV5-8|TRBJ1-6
CASSLGGGTFSSYNSPLHF
TGTGCCAGCAGCTTGGGCGGGGGAACCTTTAGCTCCTATAATTCACCCCTCCACTTT
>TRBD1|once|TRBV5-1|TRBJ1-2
CASSPGTVYGNYGYTF
TGCGCCAGCAGCCCGGGGACAGTTTACGGTAACTATGGCTACACCTTC
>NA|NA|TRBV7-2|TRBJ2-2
CASSLEGLVAGELFF
TGTGCCAGCAGCTTAGAGGGACTGGTAGCCGGGGAGCTGTTTTTT
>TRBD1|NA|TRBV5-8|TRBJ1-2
CASSARQGRGYGYTF
TGTGCCAGCAGCGCTCGACAGGGGAGAGGCTATGGCTACACCTTC
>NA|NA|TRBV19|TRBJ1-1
CASSIRYRMNTEAFF
TGTGCCAGTAGTATCCGGTACAGAATGAACACTGAAGCTTTCTTT
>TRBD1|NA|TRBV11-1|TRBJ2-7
CASSQGTGPSYEQYF
TGTGCCAGCAGCCAAGGGACAGGGCCCTCCTACGAGCAGTACTTC
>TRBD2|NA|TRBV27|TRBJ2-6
CASSSPGLAGGNSGANVLTF
TGTGCCAGCAGTTCACCGGGACTAGCGGGGGGCAACTCTGGGGCCAACGTCCTGACTTTC
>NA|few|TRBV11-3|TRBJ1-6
CASSLLRDNSPLHF
TGTGCCAGCAGCCTCCTCCGGGATAATTCACCCCTCCACTTT
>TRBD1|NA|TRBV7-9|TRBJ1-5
CASSFSTGVNQPQHF
TGTGCCAGCAGCTTTTCGACAGGGGTAAATCAGCCCCAGCATTTT
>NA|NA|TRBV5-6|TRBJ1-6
CASSLLTYSPLHF
TGTGCCAGCAGTTTACTAACTTATTCACCCCTCCACTTT
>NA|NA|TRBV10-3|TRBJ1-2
CAISESTGSRYGYTF
TGTGCCATCAGTGAGTCGACGGGGAGTAGGTATGGCTACACCTTC
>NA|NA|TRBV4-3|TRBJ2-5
CASSQSWAGGMTEYF
TGCGCCAGCAGCCAAAGCTGGGCAGGGGGGATGACGGAATACTTC
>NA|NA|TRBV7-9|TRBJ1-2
CASSLAWQSYGYTF
TGTGCCAGCAGCTTAGCGTGGCAGTCCTATGGCTACACCTTC
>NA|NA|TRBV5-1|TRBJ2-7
CASSLGSLVRNEQYF
TGCGCCAGCAGCTTGGGAAGCCTAGTTCGGAACGAGCAGTACTTC
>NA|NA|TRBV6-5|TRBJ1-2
CASSYSGQGNFYGYTF
TGTGCCAGCAGTTACTCGGGACAAGGCAACTTCTATGGCTACACCTTC
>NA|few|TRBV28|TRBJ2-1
CASSSGLVSEQFF
TGTGCCAGCAGTTCGGGACTTGTCTCCGAGCAGTTCTTC
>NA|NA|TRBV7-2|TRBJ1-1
CASSLQGSRTEAFF
TGTGCCAGCAGCTTACAGGGCTCCCGCACTGAAGCTTTCTTT
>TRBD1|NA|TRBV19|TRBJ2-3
CASSTWTGGITTDTQYF
TGTGCCAGTAGTACTTGGACAGGGGGCATTACCACAGATACGCAGTATTTT
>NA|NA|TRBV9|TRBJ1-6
CASSVDHSSYNSPLHF
TGTGCCAGCAGCGTAGATCACAGCTCCTATAATTCACCCCTCCACTTT
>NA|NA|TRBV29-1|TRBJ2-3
CSVLNRATDTQYF
TGCAGCGTTTTGAACCGCGCAACAGATACGCAGTATTTT
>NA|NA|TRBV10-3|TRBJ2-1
CAISERAGNNEQFF
TGTGCCATCAGTGAAAGGGCCGGTAACAATGAGCAGTTCTTC
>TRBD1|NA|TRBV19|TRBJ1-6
CASSNPGQGESPSLNSPLHF
TGTGCCAGTAGTAACCCGGGACAGGGTGAAAGCCCAAGCCTGAATTCACCCCTCCACTTT
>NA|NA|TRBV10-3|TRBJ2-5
CAISGGGTKRETQYF
TGTGCCATCAGTGGCGGGGGCACCAAAAGGGAGACCCAGTACTTC
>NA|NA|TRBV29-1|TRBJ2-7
CSVRDGSSYEQYF
TGCAGCGTTAGGGACGGGAGCTCCTACGAGCAGTACTTC
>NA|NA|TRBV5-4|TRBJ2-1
CASSLPGSTTQFF
TGTGCCAGCAGCTTGCCCGGAAGCACCACGCAGTTCTTC
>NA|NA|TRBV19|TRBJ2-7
CASNPDRRGTREQYF
TGTGCCAGTAACCCAGACAGGAGGGGAACACGAGAGCAGTACTTC
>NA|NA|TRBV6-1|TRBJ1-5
CASSEVGVGNQPQHF
TGTGCCAGCAGTGAAGTGGGGGTTGGCAATCAGCCCCAGCATTTT
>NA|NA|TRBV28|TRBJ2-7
CASSPSSPLRPTNLYF
TGTGCCAGCAGTCCCTCTAGTCCTCTTCGCCCTACGAATCTGTACTTC
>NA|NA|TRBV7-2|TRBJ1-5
CASSGGGNQPQHF
TGTGCCAGCAGCGGGGGGGGAAATCAGCCCCAGCATTTT
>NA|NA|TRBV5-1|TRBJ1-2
CASTETPNYGYTF
TGCGCCAGCACCGAGACTCCGAACTATGGCTACACCTTC
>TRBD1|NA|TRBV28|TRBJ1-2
CASSSPPPGGGLGYTF
TGTGCCAGCAGTTCCCCCCCACCAGGGGGAGGACTTGGCTACACCTTC
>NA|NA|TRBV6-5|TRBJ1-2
CASSYSQGGYGYTF
TGTGCCAGCAGTTACTCACAGGGAGGCTATGGCTACACCTTC
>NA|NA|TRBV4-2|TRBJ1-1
CASSQDVRNTEAFF
TGTGCCAGCAGCCAAGATGTAAGGAACACTGAAGCTTTCTTT
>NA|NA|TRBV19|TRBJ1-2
CASSITPQGYYGYTF
TGTGCCAGTAGTATAACCCCTCAAGGCTACTATGGCTACACCTTC